This entry concerns a single T cell receptor beta chain. In the authors' methods: Estimation of nucleated cell counts relied on the amplification of reference gene primers. Generated by immunoSEQ multiplex PCR, the TCRdb table keeps only in-frame clones and is missing some. V, J and clone size were drawn from that table, and D and trimming were deduced from the DNA. The table shows approximately 230,000 clones, with 87% occurring only once. Germline V gene lookup returns CDR1 LNHDA and CDR2 SQIVND (reference sequence). Trimming stripped 6 bases from V and 4 bases from J, with 13 bases between. The CDR3 spans 13 residues. The data belong to a study of blood T cell repertoires in COVID-19. Study details: Whether acute or convalescent, the COVID-19 samples came from the United States, Italy and Spain.

What was sequenced was peripheral blood. This receptor was obtained from a man younger than 35 with active or convalescent COVID-19. The chain combines TRBV19 with TRBJ2-7; possibly TRBD1 for D (6 bases). Written as DNA, the CDR3 is TGTGCCAGTAGCGATGGACAGCCATACGAGCAGTACTTC. It codes for CASSDGQPYEQYF. The full variable domain, with the rest looked up from reference TRBV19 and TRBJ2-7, is DGGITQSPKYLFRKEGQNVTLSCEQNLNHDAMYWYRQDPGQGLRLIYYSQIVNDFQKGDIAEGYSVSREKKESFPLTVTSAQKNPTAFYLCASSDGQPYEQYFGPGTRLTVT.